This T cell receptor beta chain was found in a study of OX40 agonist ivuxolimab in advanced cancers. Study-wide findings and caveats: Dose levels from 0.1 to 3.0 mg/kg saw CD4+ and CD8+ blood T cells expand clonally by week 6.

A note on this clone: Its antigen is undetermined.

Measured with immunoSEQ multiplex PCR; TCRdb has only the in-frame clones, and not every one. The sample has more than 65,000 clones, approximately 88% seen once. Germline CDR1 SGHRS, CDR2 YFSETQ. V shed 0 bases and J 0 bases; nucleotides not matched to a gene: 11. This CDR3 comprises 19 residues. This TCR was recovered from an adult with an advanced solid tumor such as melanoma, head and neck, liver or kidney cancer. The sample in question was CD4+ or CD8+ T cells sorted from blood, obtained in a trial of the OX40 agonist ivuxolimab. The chain has TRBV5-1 and TRBJ2-1, with 8 positions matching TRBD1. The CDR3 loop reads CASSLAGGTGLSSYNEQFF. The CDR3 coding sequence is TGCGCCAGCAGCTTGGCCGGTGGGACAGGACTAAGCTCCTACAATGAGCAGTTCTTC.